This T cell receptor beta chain stems from a study of regulatory T cells in long-lasting Graves disease (dated by TCRdb to the early 2020s). Background on the whole study: Newly diagnosed Graves' disease patients had taken antithyroid drugs for less than 3 months. Peripheral blood TCR sequencing and RNA sequencing compared persistent Graves' disease patients with newly diagnosed Graves' disease patients. A total of about 33 samples were covered by TCR sequencing, comprising approximately 13 persistent and some 20 newly diagnosed Graves' disease patients. The study was registered as a clinical trial and conducted in China. General findings and caveats noted by the study authors: Sequencing and analysis were restricted to the TCR beta chain. Only peripheral blood was studied, because thyroid tissue, the primary lesion, was inaccessible. Persistent patients shared more public clonotypes among themselves (around 2,500) than newly diagnosed patients did (approximately 970). Persistent Graves' disease patients showed lower TCR Shannon entropy and fewer highly expanded clones than newly diagnosed patients, suggesting clonal expansion. The authors acknowledged the small sample size as a limitation that may reduce accuracy. Persistent disease showed preferential use of TRBV28, TRBJ1-2 and TRBJ2-5, whereas newly diagnosed disease favored TRBV20-1 and TRBJ2-1.

The CDR3 spans 14 residues, from the cysteine through the phenylalanine. CDR3 DNA is the only sequence kept; it has 42 bases, read in frame from the first base. Relative to germline, V is 5 bases shorter and J is 0 bases shorter, with 10 bases between their ends. In the germline V gene (reference sequence), CDR1 corresponds to LGHDT and CDR2 to YNNKEL. Many counts were recorded for this clonotype. Which antigen it targets is not known. No per-base quality is available; no much larger clone lies one base away. Library method: multiplex PCR. Sequencing was carried out with an Illumina HiSeq 4000. TCR beta libraries were built with iRepertoire HTBI primers and Arm-PCR amplification of CDR3 regions. PCR products were gel purified before sequencing. The original methods were these. A total of roughly 65 TRBV and under 15 TRBJ segments were identified across samples and were used for gene usage analysis of CDR3 amino acid clonotypes. COPE and FqMerger were used to merge filtered high-quality paired reads into contigs. BLAST was used to align contigs to the IMGT TRBV, TRBD and TRBJ reference genes, and CDR3 was defined following IMGT. Clonotypes above 0.1% frequency were classified as highly expanded clones. Repertoire diversity was measured by Shannon entropy, and V-J evenness by the Gini coefficient. A clonotype found in more than one individual was treated as public. In-frame beta chains were kept once TCRdb had trimmed the public reads at Q25 with fastp and called clones with MiXCR. One record per CDR3 amino acid sequence lists the most common genes and DNA. TCRdb's processing, not the study's, gives the V and J calls here. For this sample the table gives roughly 500,000 distinct CDR3 sequences, of which around 12% were detected only once. Jointly, the top ten make up approximately 9% of the sample.

The sample's time point label is to be understood as: newly diagnosed GD, antithyroid drugs for less than 3 months. For both TCR sequencing and RNA sequencing, RNA was extracted from PBMCs in TRIzol. Graves' disease was diagnosed according to American Thyroid Association guidelines. Patients for the study were recruited at an endocrinology department in Xi'an, China. From each patient, approximately 10 milliliters of peripheral blood was collected into an EDTA anticoagulant tube. Ficoll Paque Plus density gradient separation was used to isolate PBMCs, and no additional T cell sorting was done. RNA quality was checked with an Agilent 2100 Bioanalyzer and agarose gel, and concentration with a NanoDrop 2000. This sample also appeared in a second study, on T cells in Graves' hyperthyroidism and ophthalmopathy. As the second study states: Stable Graves' hyperthyroidism was defined as the absence of progression to ophthalmopathy over 18 months of follow-up. Hyperthyroidism patients were aged 18 to 65 years and newly diagnosed, with disease duration of less than 2 months. Any patient with an uncontrolled infection, another autoimmune disease, pregnancy or lactation was excluded. Diagnoses were based on clinical symptoms, serum thyroxine and TRAb, thyroid ultrasound and orbital computed tomography. A first-round RT-PCR of the TCR CDR3 used the HTBI primer set with the Qiagen OneStep RT-PCR kit. Blood samples also contained most of the expanded thyroid clonotypes (frequency above 0.001), which suggests that blood repertoires may reflect thyroid immune responses. A 13 V-J signature model separated ophthalmopathy from stable hyperthyroidism, with 87.88% sensitivity and approximately 81% specificity in cross-validation and 80%/75% in testing. During validation, the model predicted progression to ophthalmopathy a median of approximately 6 months ahead of onset, with approximately 71% sensitivity and 72.22% specificity. To identify TCR V-J signatures that set the groups apart, the researchers used a discovery cohort of more than 95 patients, made up of roughly 45 with Graves' ophthalmopathy and about 60 with stable Graves' hyperthyroidism. Whether ophthalmopathy could be predicted prospectively was tested in an independent validation cohort made up of 18 to 20 hyperthyroidism patients plus 17 patients who later progressed to ophthalmopathy. For training and testing, the 100 or so patients in the discovery cohort were randomly divided in a 7:3 ratio. The study also compared thyroid tissue and blood T-cell repertoires from 6 or 7 Graves' hyperthyroidism patients. Following sampling, methimazole starting at 30 mg daily was given to hyperthyroidism patients, and high-dose intravenous methylprednisolone was given to ophthalmopathy patients. Libraries were constructed in a second round of multiplex PCR, after which size selection and purification were carried out. Paired-end sequencing of the libraries was performed with 100 bp reads on an Illumina HiSeq2000. Raw data were processed with SOAPnuke, discarding reads with adapters, uncalled bases, mean Phred below 15, or no exact constant-primer or identifier match. COPE v1.2.5 was used to merge high-quality paired reads, and clonotypes were defined as unique nucleotide sequences. MiTCR v1.1 was used to align clonotypes to the IMGT TRBV, TRBD and TRBJ reference segments. The analysis was restricted to V-J combinations with a frequency above 0.0001, which together covered 99.2% of the repertoires. A TCS score was defined as the ratio of F50 (clonal expansion) to E x V (chaos), with BLOSUM62-based TCRdist applied between CDR3 peptides within each V-J. Welch's t-statistics and random forest reduced 500 to 550 V-J features to 13, which were used in a naive Bayes classifier (R e1071). Sample size was not statistically predetermined, and blinding of investigators to group allocation was not performed. The paper describes TCR Vbeta CDR3 sequencing of 120 to 150 peripheral blood samples, made up of about 40 ophthalmopathy patients, roughly 75 hyperthyroidism patients and some 17 progressor patients.

This material consisted of peripheral blood mononuclear cells (PBMCs), taken at new diagnosis, from a patient treated with antithyroid drugs. This clonotype was obtained from a woman in her thirties with Graves disease. Donor details come from another sample of the same person, matched by shared clones. Here the chain combines TRBV3-1 and TRBJ2-5; too little of a D gene remains to name it. The DNA sequence is given as TGTGCCAGCAGCTCCCCAAGGTACCAAGAGACCCAGTACTTC. Its protein is CASSSPRYQETQYF.